This T cell receptor (beta chain) came from a study of blood T cell repertoires in COVID-19. Study-level information: COVID-19 samples from acute and convalescent phases originated in the United States, Italy and Spain. Nucleic acid was either cDNA or gDNA, and it came from T cells, B-cell-depleted T cells, or PBMCs.

The CDR3 is 16 amino acids. V lost 0 bases, J lost 3 bases, and 8 bases stayed unmatched. Germline CDR1 reads MNHEY; CDR2 reads SVGAGI. Original handling: Reference gene primers were amplified, and this amplification served to estimate nucleated cell counts. The assay was immunoSEQ multiplex PCR, and TCRdb's table has in-frame clones only and misses some. From that table come the V and J calls and clone size; the DNA was used to work out D and trimming. The sample comprises 160,000 or so clones, approximately 80% of which are singletons, and more than 1.5% rests with the top ten. Material: peripheral blood. The chain couples TRBV6-5 to TRBJ2-7; 7 bases match TRBD2. This clonotype originated in a human donor in a cohort sampled during active COVID-19. For the CDR3, the DNA is TGTGCCAGCAGTTACTCGGGGGGGAGGGATGACTACGAGCAGTACTTC. Its protein product is CASSYSGGRDDYEQYF.